This T cell receptor beta chain was recorded in a study of T cell changes during pregnancy in multiple sclerosis. The CDR3 spans 16 residues. Germline V gene lookup returns CDR1 SEHNR and CDR2 FQNEAQ (reference sequence). With 8 bases removed from V and 4 bases from J, the gap between germline ends came to 23 bases. Assay used: immunoSEQ multiplex PCR; TCRdb lists only in-frame clones, some missing. The sample has 30,000 to 35,000 clones, 70% to 90% seen once; the top ten hold around 8.3%. This chain joins TRBV7-9 and TRBJ1-2, with D possibly matching TRBD1 (6 bases). The receptor's source is a female donor with multiple sclerosis, enrolled in a pregnancy study. Material: CD8+ T cells from peripheral blood mononuclear cells, obtained before pregnancy. The CDR3: CASDRVTGLEGYGYTF. The DNA for the CDR3 is TGTGCCAGCGATCGAGTTACAGGGCTAGAGGGCTATGGCTACACCTTC.